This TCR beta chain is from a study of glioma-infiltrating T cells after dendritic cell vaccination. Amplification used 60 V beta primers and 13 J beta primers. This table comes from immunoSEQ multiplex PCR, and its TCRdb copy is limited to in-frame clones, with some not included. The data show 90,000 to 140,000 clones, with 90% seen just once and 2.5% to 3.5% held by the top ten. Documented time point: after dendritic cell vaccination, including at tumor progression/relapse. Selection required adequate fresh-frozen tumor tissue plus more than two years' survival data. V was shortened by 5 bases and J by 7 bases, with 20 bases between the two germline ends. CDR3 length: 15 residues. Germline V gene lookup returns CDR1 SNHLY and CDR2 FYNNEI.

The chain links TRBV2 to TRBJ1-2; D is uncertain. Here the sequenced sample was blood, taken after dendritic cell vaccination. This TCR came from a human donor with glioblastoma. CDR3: CASSPGTGIGVGYTF. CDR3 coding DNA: TGTGCCAGCAGTCCTGGAACCGGGATTGGGGTTGGCTACACCTTC.